Each of the 26 T cell receptor beta chains below was sequenced from the same sample in a study of response to subunit inactivated influenza vaccine. TCRdb reanalysed the RT-PCR reads using MiXCR and keeps one entry per CDR3 protein. The sample lists about 520,000 distinct CDR3 sequences; about 25% were seen once. Specimen: CD4+ T cells sorted from PBMCs, collected roughly 5 days after vaccination. The receptors originated from a man aged 45-65 years who received an inactivated influenza vaccine.

V usage is TRBV20-1 and J usage is TRBJ2-7, with D uncertain. Trimming stripped 2 bases from V and 3 bases from J, with 11 bases between. This CDR3 is built from 13 residues. CDR1 is DFQATT and CDR2 is SNEGSKA in the germline V gene (reference sequence). This CDR3 reads CSARQGLNYEQYF. CDR3 sequence (DNA): TGCAGTGCTAGACAAGGGTTGAACTACGAGCAGTACTTC.

This clonotype was detected a few times. An end of the junction differs from the germline gene, which may be a read error. The chain recombines TRBV9 with TRBJ2-1; D may be TRBD1 or TRBD2 (6 bases each). Germline V gene sequence: CDR1 SGDLS, CDR2 YYNGEE. The CDR3 is made up of 17 amino acids. The CDR3 is CASSVDPAGGSNNEQFF. CDR3 in DNA: TGTGCCAGCAGCGTAGATCCCGCCGGGGGCTCCAACAATGAGCAGTTCTTC. The whole variable domain, filled in from reference TRBV9 and TRBJ2-1, reads DSGVTQTPKHLITATGQRVTLRCSPRSGDLSVYWYQQSLDQGLQFLIQYYNGEERAKGNILERFSAQQFPDLHSELNLSSLELGDSALYFCASSVDPAGGSNNEQFFGPGTRLTVL.

Only a few counts were recorded for this clonotype. The rearrangement joins TRBV12-3 or TRBV12-4 to TRBJ2-5, with 8 nucleotides matching TRBD2. V lost 6 bases and J lost 5; bases outside the gene matches: 14. This CDR3 is built from 16 residues. CDR3 in amino acids: CASSLRMLAGKETQYF. The CDR3 DNA is TGTGCCAGCAGCCTTCGAATGCTAGCGGGCAAGGAGACCCAGTACTTC.

The V call is TRBV3-1, the J call TRBJ1-4, with 7 nucleotides matching TRBD1. CDR3 size: 15 residues. V was pared by 3 bases and J by 3 bases, with 4 bases of the junction left unmatched. Germline loops: CDR1 LGHDT, CDR2 YNNKEL (reference sequence). Written as DNA, the CDR3 is TGTGCCAGCAGCCACGACAGGGTACCTAATGAAAAACTGTTTTTT. Translation gives CASSHDRVPNEKLFF.

The V gene is TRBV11-2, the J gene TRBJ1-1; D is perhaps TRBD1 (5 bases). This CDR3 is 15 amino acids long. Germline CDR1 and CDR2: SGHAT and FQNNGV. V lost 3 bases, J lost 4 bases, and 15 bases lay in between. Here the CDR3 DNA reads TGTGCCAGCAGCTTTAGTCAGGGTTCGGGCACTGAAGCTTTCTTT. Its translation: CASSFSQGSGTEAFF.

As DNA, the CDR3 is TGCAGTGCTAGAGATTTAAAGGGAATCACAGATACGCAGTATTTT. Protein sequence: CSARDLKGITDTQYF. This chain connects TRBV20-1 to TRBJ2-3; D unclear. Per germline, CDR1 DFQATT and CDR2 SNEGSKA (reference sequence). The CDR3 length is 15 residues. V was cut by 0 bases and J by 2 bases, with 12 bases left in between.

Only a few counts were recorded for this clonotype. The CDR3 DNA reads TGCGCCAGCAGTCCTTCGGGGACCCTCACCGGGGAGCTGTTTTTT. This encodes CASSPSGTLTGELFF. V and J are TRBV5-1 and TRBJ2-2; D may correspond to TRBD1 or TRBD2 (5 bases each). Germline CDR1 is SGHRS and CDR2 is YFSETQ. Trimming cost V 5 bases and J 4 bases, with 15 bases left between them. This CDR3 has 15 residues.

The chain is built from TRBV28 and TRBJ1-4; 10 bases align to TRBD1. Germline-derived CDR1 and CDR2 are MDHEN and SYDVKM. This CDR3 is 17 amino acids long. V gave up 4 bases and J gave up 5 bases; unmatched junction bases: 10. CDR3 protein: CASSSNDRGRWNEKLFF. DNA for the CDR3: TGTGCCAGCAGTTCAAACGACAGGGGGCGGTGGAATGAAAAACTGTTTTTT.

About this clonotype: A read error may account for a junction end that differs from germline. The chain joins TRBV20-1 to TRBJ2-3; TRBD2 matches 11 bases. Per germline, CDR1 DFQATT and CDR2 SNEGSKA (reference sequence). The length of the CDR3 is 16 residues. CDR3 in DNA: TGCTGTGCTAGAGACCTACTAGCGGGAGTGGGAGATACGCAGTATTTT. Its protein is CCARDLLAGVGDTQYF.

This clonotype was seen a handful of times. The chain combines TRBV12-3 or TRBV12-4 with TRBJ2-3; 9 bases are a match to TRBD1. The CDR3 totals 15 residues. The V and J ends lost 6 bases and 5 bases, in that order; junction bases with no gene match: 9. Here the CDR3 DNA reads TGTGCCAGCAGACCTGGGACAGGGAGGAGAGATACGCAGTATTTT. This sequence encodes CASRPGTGRRDTQYF.

This chain connects TRBV20-1 to TRBJ2-1, with 12 bases identical to TRBD1. Trimming took 3 bases from V and 7 from J; bases not matched to a gene: 7. The germline V gene has CDR1 DFQATT and CDR2 SNEGSKA (reference sequence). The CDR3 contains 15 residues. CDR3: CSARPGQGAVNEQFF. The DNA for the CDR3 is TGCAGTGCTAGGCCGGGACAGGGGGCAGTTAATGAGCAGTTCTTC.

V gene TRBV10-2 combines with J gene TRBJ2-2; D gene uncertain. The germline gives CDR1 WSHSY, CDR2 SAAADI. This CDR3 spans 14 amino acids. Trimming cost V 4 bases and J 1 base, with 7 bases left between them. The CDR3: CASSGLKNTGELFF. CDR3 nucleotides: TGCGCCAGCAGTGGACTTAAGAACACCGGGGAGCTGTTTTTT.

This chain links TRBV7-2 with TRBJ1-5; D ambiguous. The V end lost 3 bases, the J end lost 5 bases, and 14 bases lay between the germline ends. The CDR3 contains 15 residues. The germline CDR1 and CDR2 sequences are SGHTA and FQGNSA. CDR3 DNA sequence: TGTGCCAGCAGCTTCGGGCCAGAGAAGGATCAGCCCCAGCATTTT. It translates to CASSFGPEKDQPQHF.

Of note for this clonotype: Just one base apart from a much larger clone, this may be a read error. The gene calls are TRBV6-2 or TRBV6-3 and TRBJ1-1, with D possibly matching TRBD1 (6 bases). Germline V lookup: CDR1 MNHEY, CDR2 SVGEGT. Trimming took off 6 bases at V and 1 base at J, with 9 bases between the two ends. The CDR3 is made up of 13 amino acids. The CDR3 coding sequence is TGTGCCAGCAGACAGGGCCGGAACACTGAAGCTTTCTTT. Translating it yields CASRQGRNTEAFF.

V is TRBV12-3 or TRBV12-4 and J is TRBJ2-1, with D possibly being TRBD1 or TRBD2 (5 bases each). CDR3 size: 13 residues. V lost 3 bases, J lost 6 bases, and 9 bases lay in between. The CDR3 sequence: CASSLSGTNEQFF. The CDR3 DNA reads TGTGCCAGCAGTTTGTCAGGGACCAATGAGCAGTTCTTC.

This clonotype came up many times. This chain joins TRBV7-2 and TRBJ1-6; D uncertain. The germline V and J ends were trimmed by 5 bases and 4 bases, with 15 bases remaining between them. Per the germline V gene, CDR1 is SGHTA and CDR2 is FQGNSA. The length of the CDR3 is 16 residues. The CDR3 loop reads CASSTLARRYNSPLHF. As DNA, the CDR3 is TGTGCCAGCAGCACCCTAGCCAGGCGGTATAATTCACCCCTCCACTTT.

This clonotype was seen a few times. The V call is TRBV5-5, the J call TRBJ1-1; the match to TRBD1 covers 7 bases. The CDR3 is made up of 14 amino acids. After removal of 4 bases from V and 1 base from J, the junction contained 4 bases not matched to a gene. Germline V gives CDR1 SGHKS, CDR2 YYEKEE (reference sequence). CDR3 in DNA: TGTGCCAGCAGCAATCGGACAGGGAACACTGAAGCTTTCTTT. This gives the protein CASSNRTGNTEAFF. The full variable domain, rest sourced from reference TRBV5-5 and TRBJ1-1, is DAGVTQSPTHLIKTRGQQVTLRCSPISGHKSVSWYQQVLGQGPQFIFQYYEKEERGRGNFPDRFSARQFPNYSSELNVNALLLGDSALYLCASSNRTGNTEAFFGQGTRLTVV.

This clonotype was counted once. V gene TRBV28 combines with J gene TRBJ2-1, with D perhaps given as TRBD1 or TRBD2 (5 bases each). The CDR3 has 15 amino acids. V lost 3 bases and J 3 bases, leaving 12 bases between the germline ends. Germline CDR1 and CDR2: MDHEN and SYDVKM. CDR3 in DNA: TGTGCCAGCAGTTTGTTGGGACCCTTCTACAATGAGCAGTTCTTC. Translating gives CASSLLGPFYNEQFF. Full variable domain (rest looked up from reference TRBV28 and TRBJ2-1): DVKVTQSSRYLVKRTGEKVFLECVQDMDHENMFWYRQDPGLGLRLIYFSYDVKMKEKGDIPEGYSVSREKKERFSLILESASTNQTSMYLCASSLLGPFYNEQFFGPGTRLTVL.

This clonotype has a handful of counts. The genes are TRBV29-1 and TRBJ1-5, with D perhaps TRBD1 (5 bases). Germline V lookup: CDR1 SQVTM, CDR2 ANQGSEA. The CDR3 covers 13 residues. V lost 4 bases and J lost 0, with 7 bases in between. The CDR3 region is CSVGGVSNQPQHF. The CDR3 coding sequence is TGCAGCGTTGGGGGGGTTAGCAATCAGCCCCAGCATTTT.

This clonotype was counted only a few times. This chain links TRBV4-3 with TRBJ2-1, with D possibly being TRBD2 (6 bases). CDR3 length: 17 residues. CDR1 and CDR2 (germline): LGHNA, YSLEER. The germline V and J ends were trimmed by 6 bases and 1 base, with 19 bases remaining between them. In DNA form, the CDR3 reads TGCGCCAGCAGTCAGGGACTTGGAGGACAATCCTACAATGAGCAGTTCTTC. It specifies CASSQGLGGQSYNEQFF.

J is TRBJ1-6 and V is TRBV28; D gene unclear. The length of the CDR3 is 15 residues. Trimming pared 7 bases from V and 4 bases from J, leaving 14 bases between. Germline V gene sequence: CDR1 MDHEN, CDR2 SYDVKM. The CDR3 DNA reads as TGTGCCAGCATCCCCTCTGTAGGGTATAATTCACCCCTCCACTTT. Translation: CASIPSVGYNSPLHF.

This clonotype was observed a few times. The V gene is TRBV7-2, the J gene TRBJ2-7, with a tentative D call TRBD1 (5 bases). Germline lookup yields CDR1 SGHTA and CDR2 FQGNSA. V shed 3 bases and J shed 3 bases, with 12 bases lying between them. The CDR3 has 14 residues. DNA of the CDR3: TGTGCCAGCAGCTTCAGGGCGGTAGGCTACGAGCAGTACTTC. This sequence encodes CASSFRAVGYEQYF.

The CDR3 bases are TGCGCCAGCAGCTTCCAGGTGGATCAGCCCCAGCATTTT. It translates to CASSFQVDQPQHF. V gene TRBV5-1 combines with J gene TRBJ1-5; D unresolved. With 2 bases removed from V and 5 bases from J, the gap between germline ends came to 8 bases. This CDR3 comprises 13 residues. CDR1 is SGHRS, CDR2 YFSETQ, per germline.

The rearrangement uses TRBV20-1 and TRBJ2-5, with 7 nucleotides matching TRBD1. The CDR3 length is 14 residues. Germline loops: CDR1 DFQATT, CDR2 SNEGSKA (reference sequence). V dropped 0 bases and J dropped 5; count of bases not matched to a gene: 6. In nucleotides, the CDR3 is TGCAGTGCTAGAGATCACGCCAGGGGGGAGACCCAGTACTTC. It codes for CSARDHARGETQYF.

This clonotype came up a few times. The CDR3 region is CASTQMQGSYEQYF. The CDR3 bases are TGTGCCAGCACCCAGATGCAGGGCTCCTACGAGCAGTACTTC. The chain has TRBV6-1 and TRBJ2-7, with D possibly being TRBD1 (5 bases). In germline, CDR1 is MNHNS, CDR2 SASEGT. The CDR3 covers 14 residues. V was shortened by 7 bases and J by 0 bases, with 13 bases between the two germline ends.

The chain is built from TRBV10-3 and TRBJ2-7; tentatively, D is TRBD1 (6 bases). The ends were cut back, 0 bases at V and 5 bases at J, with 17 bases in the middle. Looked up from germline, CDR1 is ENHRY and CDR2 is SYGVKD. This CDR3 has 16 residues. DNA for the CDR3: TGTGCCATCAGTGAGTCAGACACAGGGAAAAGGAACGAGCAGTACTTC. This codes for CAISESDTGKRNEQYF.